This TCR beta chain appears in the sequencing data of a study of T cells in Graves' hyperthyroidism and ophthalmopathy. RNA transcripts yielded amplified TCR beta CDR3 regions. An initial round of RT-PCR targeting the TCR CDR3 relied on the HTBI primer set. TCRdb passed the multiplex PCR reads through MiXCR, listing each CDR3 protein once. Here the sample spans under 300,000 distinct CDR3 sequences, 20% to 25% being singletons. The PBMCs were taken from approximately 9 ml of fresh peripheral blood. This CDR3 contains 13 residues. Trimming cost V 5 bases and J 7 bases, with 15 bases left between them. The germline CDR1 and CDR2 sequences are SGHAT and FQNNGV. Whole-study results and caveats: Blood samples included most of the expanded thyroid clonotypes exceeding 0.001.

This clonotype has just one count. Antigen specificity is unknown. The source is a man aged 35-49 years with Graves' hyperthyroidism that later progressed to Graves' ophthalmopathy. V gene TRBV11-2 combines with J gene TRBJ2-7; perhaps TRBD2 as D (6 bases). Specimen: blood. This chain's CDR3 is CASSLTEGGEQYF. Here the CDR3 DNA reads TGTGCCAGCAGCCTAACTGAGGGAGGTGAGCAGTACTTC.